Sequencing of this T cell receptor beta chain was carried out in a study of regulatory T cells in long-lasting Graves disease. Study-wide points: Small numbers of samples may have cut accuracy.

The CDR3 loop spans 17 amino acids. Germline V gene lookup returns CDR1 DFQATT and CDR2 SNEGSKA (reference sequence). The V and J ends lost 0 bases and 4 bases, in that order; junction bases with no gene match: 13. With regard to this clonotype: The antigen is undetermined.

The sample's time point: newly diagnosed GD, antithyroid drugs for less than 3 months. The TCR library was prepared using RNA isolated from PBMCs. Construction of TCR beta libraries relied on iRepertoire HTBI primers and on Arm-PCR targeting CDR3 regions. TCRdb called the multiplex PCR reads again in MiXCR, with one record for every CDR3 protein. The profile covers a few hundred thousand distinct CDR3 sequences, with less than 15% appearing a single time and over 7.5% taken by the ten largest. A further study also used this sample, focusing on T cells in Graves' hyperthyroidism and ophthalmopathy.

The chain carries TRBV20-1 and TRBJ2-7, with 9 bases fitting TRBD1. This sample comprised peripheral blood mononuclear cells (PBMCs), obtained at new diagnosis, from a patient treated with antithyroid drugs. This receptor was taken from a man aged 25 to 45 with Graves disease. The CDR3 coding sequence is TGCAGTGCTAGAGAGGGGGGACAGGGCCCCACACCTTACGAGCAGTACTTC. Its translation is CSAREGGQGPTPYEQYF.